This T cell receptor beta chain emerged from a study of blood T cell repertoires in COVID-19. In the study overall: Collection of acute and convalescent COVID-19 samples took place in the United States, Italy and Spain.

As originally analysed: Reference gene primers were amplified, and this amplification served to estimate nucleated cell counts. Using immunoSEQ multiplex PCR, the repertoire was profiled, and TCRdb retains in-frame clones only, with some absent. That table is the source of V, J and clone size, and D and trimming were worked out from the DNA. The repertoire consists of roughly 520,000 clones, with roughly 90% occurring once and the leading ten covering roughly 1.9%. Germline CDR1 is SGHTA and CDR2 is FQGNSA. V dropped 5 bases and J dropped 1; count of bases not matched to a gene: 10. CDR3 length: 16 amino acids. All enrollees were roughly 18 to 95 years old and from about 25 US areas. Cohort 3 recovery required two negative PCRs, clearance, or symptom resolution.

The sample comprised PBMCs or T cells enriched from blood (not recorded which). The chain employs TRBV7-2 and TRBJ1-2, with TRBD1 matching over 7 bases. The clonotype comes from a woman in her 40s who had recovered from COVID-19. CDR3 sequence: CASSLRRTGLNYGYTF. The CDR3 DNA reads as TGTGCCAGCAGCCTCCGCAGGACAGGCCTTAACTATGGCTACACCTTC.